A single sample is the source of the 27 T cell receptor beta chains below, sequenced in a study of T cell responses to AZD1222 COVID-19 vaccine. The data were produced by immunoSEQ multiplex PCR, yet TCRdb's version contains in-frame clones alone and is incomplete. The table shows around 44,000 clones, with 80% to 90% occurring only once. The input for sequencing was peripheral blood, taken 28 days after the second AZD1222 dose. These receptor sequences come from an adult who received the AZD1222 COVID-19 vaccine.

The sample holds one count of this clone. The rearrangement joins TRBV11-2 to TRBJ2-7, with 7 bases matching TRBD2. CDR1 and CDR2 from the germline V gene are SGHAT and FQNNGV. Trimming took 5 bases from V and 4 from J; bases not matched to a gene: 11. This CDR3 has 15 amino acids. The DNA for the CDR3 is TGTGCCAGCAGCCCCAGCTTCCAGCGGGATTACGAGCAGTACTTC. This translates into CASSPSFQRDYEQYF.

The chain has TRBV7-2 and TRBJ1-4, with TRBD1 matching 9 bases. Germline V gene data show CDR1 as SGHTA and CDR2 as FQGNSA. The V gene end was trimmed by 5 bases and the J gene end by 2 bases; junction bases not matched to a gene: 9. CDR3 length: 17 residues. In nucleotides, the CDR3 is TGTGCCAGCAGCACGCCGACAGGGGGGGCGACTAATGAAAAACTGTTTTTT. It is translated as CASSTPTGGATNEKLFF.

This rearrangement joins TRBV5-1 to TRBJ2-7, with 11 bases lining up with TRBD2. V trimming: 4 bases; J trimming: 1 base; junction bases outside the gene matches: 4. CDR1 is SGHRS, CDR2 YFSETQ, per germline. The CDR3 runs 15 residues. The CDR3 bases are TGCGCCAGCAGCGGCGCTAGCGGGGGGTCCTACGAGCAGTACTTC. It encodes CASSGASGGSYEQYF.

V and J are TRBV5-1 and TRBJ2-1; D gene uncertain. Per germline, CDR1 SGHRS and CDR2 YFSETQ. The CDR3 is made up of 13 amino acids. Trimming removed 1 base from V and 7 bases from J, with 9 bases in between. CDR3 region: CASSLIWGNEQFF. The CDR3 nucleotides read TGCGCCAGCAGCTTGATCTGGGGTAATGAGCAGTTCTTC.

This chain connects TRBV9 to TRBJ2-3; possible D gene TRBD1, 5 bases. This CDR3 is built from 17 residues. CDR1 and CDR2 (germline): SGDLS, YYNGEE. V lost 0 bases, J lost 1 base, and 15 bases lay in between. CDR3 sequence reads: CASSVGVGQIGTDTQYF. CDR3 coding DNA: TGTGCCAGCAGCGTAGGGGTGGGGCAAATCGGCACAGATACGCAGTATTTT.

This chain's CDR3 is CASSAVSTNYGYTF. Written as DNA, the CDR3 is TGTGCCAGCAGTGCGGTCTCCACTAACTATGGCTACACCTTC. The chain uses TRBV2 and TRBJ1-2; D not resolved. This CDR3 region has 14 residues. V was pared by 4 bases and J by 0 bases, with 9 bases between. The germline V gene encodes CDR1 SNHLY and CDR2 FYNNEI.

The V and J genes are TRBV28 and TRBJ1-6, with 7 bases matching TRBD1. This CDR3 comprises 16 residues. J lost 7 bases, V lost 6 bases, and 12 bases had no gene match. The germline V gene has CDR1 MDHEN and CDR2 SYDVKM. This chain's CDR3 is CASSIPVGTENSPLHF. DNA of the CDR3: TGTGCCAGCAGCATCCCTGTAGGGACAGAGAATTCACCCCTCCACTTT.

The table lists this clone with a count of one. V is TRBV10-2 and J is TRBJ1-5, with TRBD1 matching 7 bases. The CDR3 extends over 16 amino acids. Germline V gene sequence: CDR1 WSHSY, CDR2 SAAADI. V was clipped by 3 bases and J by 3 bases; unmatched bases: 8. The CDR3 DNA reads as TGCGCCAGCAGTGAAATGGGACAGCTTCCCAATCAGCCCCAGCATTTT. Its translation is CASSEMGQLPNQPQHF.

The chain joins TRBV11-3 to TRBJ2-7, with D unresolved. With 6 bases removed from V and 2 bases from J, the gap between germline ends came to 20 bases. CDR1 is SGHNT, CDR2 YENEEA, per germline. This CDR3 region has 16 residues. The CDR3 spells CASSTSVGIPPYEQYF. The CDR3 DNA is TGTGCCAGCAGTACCTCCGTGGGCATCCCTCCCTACGAGCAGTACTTC.

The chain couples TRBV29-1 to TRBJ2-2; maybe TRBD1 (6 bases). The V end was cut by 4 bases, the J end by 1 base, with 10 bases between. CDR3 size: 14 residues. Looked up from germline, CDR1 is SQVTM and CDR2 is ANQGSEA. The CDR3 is CSVGGQVNTGELFF. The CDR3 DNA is TGCAGCGTTGGGGGGCAGGTGAACACCGGGGAGCTGTTTTTT.

The CDR3: CASRREELFF. The CDR3 DNA is TGTGCCAGCAGACGGGAGGAGCTGTTTTTT. V usage is TRBV7-9 and J usage is TRBJ2-2; possibly TRBD2 for D (5 bases). The V gene lost 6 bases and the J gene lost 10 bases, with 6 bases spanning the gap. The CDR3 runs to 10 residues. Germline CDR1 reads SEHNR; CDR2 reads FQNEAQ (reference sequence).

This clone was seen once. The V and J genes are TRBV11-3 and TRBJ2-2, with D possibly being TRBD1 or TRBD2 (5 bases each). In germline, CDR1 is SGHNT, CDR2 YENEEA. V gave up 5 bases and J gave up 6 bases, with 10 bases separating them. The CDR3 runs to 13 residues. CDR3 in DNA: TGTGCCAGCAGCCCCCGAGGGGCCGGGGAGCTGTTTTTT. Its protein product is CASSPRGAGELFF.

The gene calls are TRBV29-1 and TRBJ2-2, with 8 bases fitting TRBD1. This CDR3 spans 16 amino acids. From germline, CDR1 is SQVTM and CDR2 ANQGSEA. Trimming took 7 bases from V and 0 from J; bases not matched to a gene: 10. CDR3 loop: CSAGQGPNSNTGELFF. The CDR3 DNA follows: TGCAGCGCCGGACAGGGCCCAAACTCGAACACCGGGGAGCTGTTTTTT.

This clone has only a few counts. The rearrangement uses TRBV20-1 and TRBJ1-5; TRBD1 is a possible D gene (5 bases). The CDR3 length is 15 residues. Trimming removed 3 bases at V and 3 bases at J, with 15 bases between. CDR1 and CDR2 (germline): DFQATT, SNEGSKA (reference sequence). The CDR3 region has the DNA TGCAGTGCTAGTCAAGGAGGGGACCCCAATCAGCCCCAGCATTTT. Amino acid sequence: CSASQGGDPNQPQHF.

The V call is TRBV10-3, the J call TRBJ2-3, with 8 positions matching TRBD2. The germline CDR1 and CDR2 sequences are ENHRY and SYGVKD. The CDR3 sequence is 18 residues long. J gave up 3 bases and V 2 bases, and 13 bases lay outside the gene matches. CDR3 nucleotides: TGTGCCATCAGTGAGGAACTAGGAAGCGGGAGTGGAACAGATACGCAGTATTTT. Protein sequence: CAISEELGSGSGTDTQYF.

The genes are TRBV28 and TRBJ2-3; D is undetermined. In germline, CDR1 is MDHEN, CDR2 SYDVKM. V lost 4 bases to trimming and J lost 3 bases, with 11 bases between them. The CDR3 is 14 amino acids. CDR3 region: CASSSTLYTDTQYF. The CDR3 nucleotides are TGTGCCAGCAGTTCCACCCTATATACAGATACGCAGTATTTT.

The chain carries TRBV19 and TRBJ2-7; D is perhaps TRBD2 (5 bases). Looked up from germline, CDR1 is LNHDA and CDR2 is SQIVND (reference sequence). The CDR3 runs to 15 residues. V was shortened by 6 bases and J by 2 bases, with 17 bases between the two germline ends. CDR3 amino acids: CASRDRGMVTYEQYF. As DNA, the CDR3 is TGTGCCAGTAGAGACCGGGGTATGGTTACCTACGAGCAGTACTTC. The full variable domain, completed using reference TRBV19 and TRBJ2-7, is DGGITQSPKYLFRKEGQNVTLSCEQNLNHDAMYWYRQDPGQGLRLIYYSQIVNDFQKGDIAEGYSVSREKKESFPLTVTSAQKNPTAFYLCASRDRGMVTYEQYFGPGTRLTVT.

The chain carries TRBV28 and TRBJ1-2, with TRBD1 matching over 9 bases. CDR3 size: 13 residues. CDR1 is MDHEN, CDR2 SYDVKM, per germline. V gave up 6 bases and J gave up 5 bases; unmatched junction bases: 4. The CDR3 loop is CASSRDRVYGYTF. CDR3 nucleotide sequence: TGTGCCAGCAGCCGGGACAGGGTATATGGCTACACCTTC.

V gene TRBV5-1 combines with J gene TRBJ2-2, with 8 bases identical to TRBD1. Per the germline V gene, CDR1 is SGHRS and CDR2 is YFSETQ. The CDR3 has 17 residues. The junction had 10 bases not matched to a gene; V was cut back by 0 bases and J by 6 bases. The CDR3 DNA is TGCGCCAGCAGCTTGGCCTTCGGACAGGGATTATCCGGGGAGCTGTTTTTT. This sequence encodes CASSLAFGQGLSGELFF.

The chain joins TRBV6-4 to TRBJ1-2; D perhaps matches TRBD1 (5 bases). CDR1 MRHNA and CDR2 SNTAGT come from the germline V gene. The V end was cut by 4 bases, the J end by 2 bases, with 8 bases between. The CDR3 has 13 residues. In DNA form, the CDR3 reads TGTGCCAGCAGTGGGGGACTCAACTATGGCTACACCTTC. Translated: CASSGGLNYGYTF.

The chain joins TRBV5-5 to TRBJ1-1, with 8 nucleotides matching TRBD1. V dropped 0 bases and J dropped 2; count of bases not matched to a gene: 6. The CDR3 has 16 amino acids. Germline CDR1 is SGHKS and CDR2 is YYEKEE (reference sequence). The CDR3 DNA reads TGTGCCAGCAGCTTGGCCGAGGGACAGGTTAACACTGAAGCTTTCTTT. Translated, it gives CASSLAEGQVNTEAFF. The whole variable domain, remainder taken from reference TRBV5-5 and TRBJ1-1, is DAGVTQSPTHLIKTRGQQVTLRCSPISGHKSVSWYQQVLGQGPQFIFQYYEKEERGRGNFPDRFSARQFPNYSSELNVNALLLGDSALYLCASSLAEGQVNTEAFFGQGTRLTVV.

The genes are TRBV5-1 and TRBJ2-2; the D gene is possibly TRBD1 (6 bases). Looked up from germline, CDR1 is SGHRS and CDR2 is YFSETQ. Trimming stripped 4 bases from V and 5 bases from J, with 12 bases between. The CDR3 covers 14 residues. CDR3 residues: CASSGIQGTGELFF. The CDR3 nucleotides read TGCGCCAGCAGCGGGATACAGGGAACCGGGGAGCTGTTTTTT.

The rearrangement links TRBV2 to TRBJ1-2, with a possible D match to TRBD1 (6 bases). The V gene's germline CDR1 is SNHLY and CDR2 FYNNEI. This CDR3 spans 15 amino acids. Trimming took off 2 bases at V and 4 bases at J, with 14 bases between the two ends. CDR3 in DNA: TGTGCCAGCAGTGAAACCCGGACAGCTACCTATGGCTACACCTTC. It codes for CASSETRTATYGYTF.

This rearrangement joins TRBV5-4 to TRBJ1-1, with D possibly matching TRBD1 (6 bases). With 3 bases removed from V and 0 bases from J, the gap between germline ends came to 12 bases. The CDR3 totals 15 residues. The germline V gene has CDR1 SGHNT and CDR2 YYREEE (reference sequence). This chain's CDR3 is CASSSMGHLNTEAFF. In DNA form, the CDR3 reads TGTGCCAGCAGCTCGATGGGACACCTGAACACTGAAGCTTTCTTT.

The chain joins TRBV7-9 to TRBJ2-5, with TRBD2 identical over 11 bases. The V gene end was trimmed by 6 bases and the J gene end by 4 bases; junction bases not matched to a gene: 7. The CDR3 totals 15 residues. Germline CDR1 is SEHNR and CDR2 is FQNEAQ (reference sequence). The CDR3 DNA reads TGTGCCAGCAGTTTGCCGGGACTAGCGGTAGAGACCCAGTACTTC. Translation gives CASSLPGLAVETQYF.

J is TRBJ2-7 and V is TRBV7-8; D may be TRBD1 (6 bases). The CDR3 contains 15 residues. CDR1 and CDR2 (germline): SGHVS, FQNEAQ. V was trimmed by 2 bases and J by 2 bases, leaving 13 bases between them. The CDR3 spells CASSLLQGATYEQYF. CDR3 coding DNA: TGTGCCAGCAGCTTATTACAGGGAGCAACCTACGAGCAGTACTTC.

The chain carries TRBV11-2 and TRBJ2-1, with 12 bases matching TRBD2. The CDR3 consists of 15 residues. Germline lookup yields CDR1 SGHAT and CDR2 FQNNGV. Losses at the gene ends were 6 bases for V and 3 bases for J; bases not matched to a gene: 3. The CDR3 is CASRPTSGSYNEQFF. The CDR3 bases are TGTGCCAGCAGGCCGACTAGCGGGAGCTACAATGAGCAGTTCTTC.